Reported below is one T cell receptor (beta chain). The data originate from a study of T cell responses to AZD1222 COVID-19 vaccine. Generated by immunoSEQ multiplex PCR, the TCRdb table keeps only in-frame clones and is missing some. The repertoire has 240,000 or so clones, roughly 93% of them found once; the top ten carry roughly 0.51%. Germline loops: CDR1 SNHLY, CDR2 FYNNEI. V shed 4 bases and J 6 bases; nucleotides not matched to a gene: 8. This CDR3 is built from 16 residues. This material consisted of peripheral blood, taken on day 0 of AZD1222 vaccination. This receptor was taken from an adult in good health. The chain employs TRBV2 and TRBJ1-6; the match to TRBD1 covers 8 bases. This chain's CDR3 is CASSARTGPTNSPLHF. The DNA of the CDR3 is TGTGCCAGCAGTGCTCGGACAGGGCCCACTAATTCACCCCTCCACTTT.